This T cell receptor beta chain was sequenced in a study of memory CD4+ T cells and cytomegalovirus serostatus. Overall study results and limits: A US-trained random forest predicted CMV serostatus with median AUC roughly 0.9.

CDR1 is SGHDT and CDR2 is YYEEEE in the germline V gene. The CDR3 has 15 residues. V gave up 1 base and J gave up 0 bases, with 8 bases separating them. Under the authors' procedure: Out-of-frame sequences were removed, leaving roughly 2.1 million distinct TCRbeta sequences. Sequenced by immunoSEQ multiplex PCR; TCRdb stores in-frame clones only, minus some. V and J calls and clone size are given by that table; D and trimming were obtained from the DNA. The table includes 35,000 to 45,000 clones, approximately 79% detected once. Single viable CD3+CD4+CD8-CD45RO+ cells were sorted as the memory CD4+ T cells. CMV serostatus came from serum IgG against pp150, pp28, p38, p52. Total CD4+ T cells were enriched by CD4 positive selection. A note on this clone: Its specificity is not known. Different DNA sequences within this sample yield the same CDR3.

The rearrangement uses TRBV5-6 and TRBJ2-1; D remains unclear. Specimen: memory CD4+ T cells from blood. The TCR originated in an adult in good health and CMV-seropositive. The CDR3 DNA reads TGTGCCAGCAGCTTGCGACTGGACTCCTACAATGAGCAGTTCTTC. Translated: CASSLRLDSYNEQFF.